The clone carrying this T cell receptor (beta chain) has a single count. Treatment indicated: oral pan-JAK inhibitor, 5-10 mg twice daily. RNA was extracted and reverse transcribed into cDNA as the sequencing template. Using immunoSEQ multiplex PCR, the repertoire was profiled, and TCRdb retains in-frame clones only, with some absent. The sample has about 210,000 clones; 55% to 70% are singletons. This CDR3 has 13 residues. Germline values: CDR1 GTSNPN, CDR2 SVGIG (reference sequence). V lost 4 bases and J 4 bases, leaving 14 bases between the germline ends. These data come from a study of CD8+ T cells in alopecia areata.

The chain carries TRBV30 and TRBJ2-7; TRBD1 might be the D (6 bases). This TCR was recovered from a human donor with alopecia areata. Sequencing was performed on CD4+ T cells sorted from blood, taken at week 4, from a patient treated with tofacitinib. The CDR3 reads CAWTKAGAYEQYF. The CDR3 DNA follows: TGTGCCTGGACGAAAGCAGGGGCTTACGAGCAGTACTTC.